One and the same sample provided the 31 T cell receptor beta chains below, sequenced in a study of T cells in placental villitis. Study-wide results and limits: Placentae with villitis of unknown etiology showed clonal expansion, median clonality around 0.056 versus control over 0.0055.

These receptors lack a known antigen. This was the immunoSEQ v4 assay. Sequencing was performed with immunoSEQ multiplex PCR; in TCRdb, only in-frame clones are kept and a portion is missing. The sample lists roughly 2,100 clones; 82% were seen once. The sequenced sample consisted of placental tissue containing maternal and fetal cells. The receptors were sampled from a human patient with villitis of unknown etiology; the placental T cells may come from both mother and fetus.

The chain carries TRBV5-1 and TRBJ1-1; the D is unclear. The V end lost 0 bases, the J end lost 2 bases, and 8 bases lay between the germline ends. Germline values: CDR1 SGHRS, CDR2 YFSETQ. The CDR3 has 14 amino acids. DNA of the CDR3: TGCGCCAGCAGCTTGGGACAACGAAACACTGAAGCTTTCTTT. It is translated as CASSLGQRNTEAFF.

The V call is TRBV5-1, the J call TRBJ2-2; D is unclear. The V and J ends lost 3 bases and 7 bases respectively, with 13 bases between them. The CDR3 extends over 14 amino acids. Germline V gives CDR1 SGHRS, CDR2 YFSETQ. This CDR3 reads CASSSAGGFGELFF. CDR3 DNA sequence: TGCGCCAGCAGCTCCGCCGGCGGATTCGGGGAGCTGTTTTTT.

The chain carries TRBV7-9 and TRBJ1-2; D is possibly TRBD1 (6 bases). This CDR3 has 16 amino acids. The V gene lost 5 bases and the J gene lost 4 bases, with 20 bases spanning the gap. Germline-derived CDR1 and CDR2 are SEHNR and FQNEAQ (reference sequence). The CDR3: CASSQQQGFPIYGYTF. CDR3 in DNA: TGTGCCAGCAGCCAGCAACAGGGTTTCCCCATCTATGGCTACACCTTC.

This rearrangement joins TRBV28 to TRBJ1-5, with a weak D call TRBD1 (5 bases). CDR1 MDHEN and CDR2 SYDVKM come from the germline V gene. The CDR3 totals 14 residues. V dropped 5 bases and J dropped 10 bases, with 18 bases sitting between them. The CDR3 sequence is CASSPDSLQDPQHF. The CDR3 DNA is TGTGCCAGCAGTCCCGACAGCCTCCAGGATCCCCAGCATTTT.

V and J are TRBV27 and TRBJ1-5; tentatively, D is TRBD1 (5 bases). The CDR3 covers 15 residues. The germline gives CDR1 MNHEY, CDR2 SMNVEV (reference sequence). The V end lost 7 bases, the J end lost 7 bases, and 20 bases lay between the germline ends. DNA of the CDR3: TGTGCCAGCACTGCCACCCAGGGAAGTGGCCAGCCCCAGCATTTT. Translation: CASTATQGSGQPQHF.

The chain recombines TRBV27 with TRBJ1-1; D is unclear. This CDR3 spans 11 amino acids. With 3 bases removed from V and 7 bases from J, the gap between germline ends came to 6 bases. Germline lookup yields CDR1 MNHEY and CDR2 SMNVEV (reference sequence). CDR3 coding DNA: TGTGCCAGCAGTTTCGGACTTGAAGCTTTCTTT. Translation: CASSFGLEAFF.

The rearrangement joins TRBV4-1 to TRBJ1-1; 10 nucleotides align to TRBD1. V lost 3 bases to trimming and J lost 1 base; unmatched junction nucleotides: 2. CDR1 is MGHRA, CDR2 YSYEKL, per germline. CDR3 length: 15 residues. As DNA, the CDR3 is TGCGCCAGCAGCCAGGGACAGGGGAAGAACACTGAAGCTTTCTTT. Translating it yields CASSQGQGKNTEAFF.

V is TRBV2 and J is TRBJ1-1, with D hard to call. Germline V lookup: CDR1 SNHLY, CDR2 FYNNEI. The CDR3 is made up of 15 amino acids. Trimming took off 2 bases at V and 0 bases at J, with 10 bases between the two ends. The CDR3 here is CASSEITRMNTEAFF. In DNA form, the CDR3 reads TGTGCCAGCAGTGAAATAACAAGAATGAACACTGAAGCTTTCTTT.

The chain recombines TRBV7-2 with TRBJ1-2, with D possibly being TRBD1 (5 bases). Between the trimmed V and J ends, which lost 2 bases and 5 bases, there was a span of 12 bases. The V gene's germline CDR1 is SGHTA and CDR2 FQGNSA. This CDR3 has 14 residues. In nucleotides, the CDR3 is TGTGCCAGCAGCTTATCAGGGATACTGTATGGCTACACCTTC. The encoded protein is CASSLSGILYGYTF.

The V and J genes are TRBV3-1 (or the pseudogene TRBV3-2) and TRBJ1-1; 7 nucleotides match TRBD1. The CDR3 is 20 amino acids. Germline loops: CDR1 LGHDT, CDR2 YNNKEL (reference sequence). After removal of 5 bases from V and 3 bases from J, the junction contained 24 bases not matched to a gene. The DNA for the CDR3 is TGTGCCAGCAGCGACTCCTGCCGGGACAGCCCACCGCCTATGCACACTGAAGCTTTCTTT. Residues: CASSDSCRDSPPPMHTEAFF.

The V call is TRBV2, the J call TRBJ1-1, with TRBD1 matching over 7 bases. This CDR3 has 15 amino acids. Per germline, CDR1 SNHLY and CDR2 FYNNEI. After removal of 6 bases from V and 2 bases from J, the junction contained 9 bases not matched to a gene. CDR3 protein: CASRETTGLNTEAFF. In nucleotides, the CDR3 is TGTGCCAGCAGGGAAACGACAGGGCTAAACACTGAAGCTTTCTTT.

The chain employs TRBV19 and TRBJ2-3; D might be TRBD1 (5 bases). The CDR3 runs to 13 residues. Trimming took off 6 bases at V and 2 bases at J, with 9 bases between the two ends. Per germline, CDR1 LNHDA and CDR2 SQIVND (reference sequence). In DNA form, the CDR3 reads TGTGCCAGTAGCGACAGTTACACAGATACGCAGTATTTT. This sequence encodes CASSDSYTDTQYF.

This clone was seen a single time. The chain joins TRBV5-6 to TRBJ2-7, with a possible D match to TRBD2 (6 bases). Trimming left V 7 bases short and J 4 bases short, with 12 bases between. The length of the CDR3 is 12 residues. The V gene's germline CDR1 is SGHDT and CDR2 YYEEEE. The CDR3 reads CASSRDSYEQYF. In nucleotides, the CDR3 is TGTGCCAGCTCCCGGGACTCTTACGAGCAGTACTTC.

This clone was picked up one time. The chain couples TRBV19 to TRBJ2-3; 7 bases align to TRBD2. V dropped 0 bases and J dropped 0; count of bases not matched to a gene: 3. Germline assignment: CDR1 LNHDA and CDR2 SQIVND (reference sequence). This CDR3 is 16 amino acids long. The CDR3 reads CASSIEPGGSTDTQYF. Written as DNA, the CDR3 is TGTGCCAGTAGTATAGAACCGGGGGGTAGCACAGATACGCAGTATTTT.

This clone was counted a few times. The chain has TRBV29-1 and TRBJ2-7, with D possibly called TRBD1 or TRBD2 (5 bases each). The V gene's germline CDR1 is SQVTM and CDR2 ANQGSEA. This CDR3 has 15 residues. V lost 6 bases and J 4 bases, leaving 22 bases between the germline ends. This chain's CDR3 is CSVYLQGPTIYEQYF. The CDR3 DNA reads as TGCAGCGTCTATTTGCAGGGACCCACTATTTACGAGCAGTACTTC.

V usage is TRBV20-1 and J usage is TRBJ2-5, with D unresolved. The CDR3 extends over 11 amino acids. From germline, CDR1 is DFQATT and CDR2 SNEGSKA (reference sequence). The V end lost 3 bases, the J end lost 3 bases, and 5 bases lay between the germline ends. The CDR3, as DNA: TGCAGTGCTAGCCCTAAAGAGACCCAGTACTTC. Translating gives CSASPKETQYF.

Of note for this clone: One end of the junction varies from germline; a read error may be responsible. J is TRBJ2-1 and V is TRBV27; 11 nucleotides line up with TRBD1. This CDR3 is built from 11 residues. CDR1 MNHEY and CDR2 SMNVEV come from the germline V gene (reference sequence). In DNA form, the CDR3 reads TGTACCAGCGGACAGGGGGCGGAGGAGTTCTTC. The encoded protein is CTSGQGAEEFF.

This clone is a singleton in its sample. The chain links TRBV5-4 to TRBJ2-3; unclear D gene. The germline V gene has CDR1 SGHNT and CDR2 YYREEE (reference sequence). The CDR3 extends over 16 amino acids. Trimming removed 2 bases at V and 2 bases at J, with 15 bases between. CDR3 DNA: TGTGCCAGCAGCTTCCCACCGGGCCGGTCCACAGATACGCAGTATTTT. Translation: CASSFPPGRSTDTQYF.

This chain joins TRBV27 and TRBJ2-7; D not certain. The CDR3 is 15 amino acids. Germline values: CDR1 MNHEY, CDR2 SMNVEV (reference sequence). Trimming removed 4 bases at V and 5 bases at J, with 18 bases between. The CDR3 region has the DNA TGTGCCAGCAGTTCCCACGGGTCACTCACCAACGAGCAGTACTTC. Its translation: CASSSHGSLTNEQYF.

CDR3 sequence reads: CASSWALTGTQETQYF. Here the CDR3 DNA reads TGCGCCAGCAGCTGGGCACTAACTGGTACGCAAGAGACCCAGTACTTC. The J gene is TRBJ2-5, the V gene TRBV5-1; D gene uncertain. The germline CDR1 and CDR2 sequences are SGHRS and YFSETQ. The germline V and J ends were trimmed by 3 bases and 2 bases, with 17 bases remaining between them. The CDR3 sequence is 16 residues long.

To note about this clone: The germline gene is not matched at one end of the junction; a read error may be the cause. The genes are TRBV6-5 and TRBJ1-6, with 8 bases matching TRBD1. The germline V gene has CDR1 MNHEY and CDR2 SVGAGI. The CDR3 is 13 residues long. CDR3 nucleotide sequence: TGTGCCAGCAGTACAGGGGGTAATTCACCCTTCCACTTT. Encoded protein: CASSTGGNSPFHF.

This CDR3 is CASTSPKTVHEQYF. The CDR3 nucleotides are TGTGCCAGCACCTCCCCTAAGACAGTCCACGAGCAGTACTTC. V usage is TRBV3-1 (or the pseudogene TRBV3-2) and J usage is TRBJ2-7; D possibly corresponds to TRBD1 (5 bases). Germline-derived CDR1 and CDR2 are LGHDT and YNNKEL (reference sequence). Trimming stripped 7 bases from V and 5 bases from J, with 18 bases between. CDR3 length equals 14 residues.

The chain carries TRBV7-9 and TRBJ2-5, with TRBD2 matching 14 bases. The V gene's germline CDR1 is SEHNR and CDR2 FQNEAQ (reference sequence). J was trimmed by 4 bases and V by 5 bases; bases with no gene match: 3. The CDR3 totals 15 residues. The CDR3 DNA reads TGTGCCAGCAGCCCCGGGACTAGCGGGGGAGAGACCCAGTACTTC. Amino acid sequence: CASSPGTSGGETQYF.

As DNA, the CDR3 is TGTGCCAGCAGTTCCTCTAGCGGGAGGGCCTTCGAGCAGTACTTC. It encodes CASSSSSGRAFEQYF. The chain uses TRBV28 and TRBJ2-7, with 12 bases that match TRBD2. Germline trimming cut 4 bases from V and 6 bases from J; bases unmatched to any gene: 7. The CDR3 has 15 amino acids. From germline, CDR1 is MDHEN and CDR2 SYDVKM.

V gene TRBV19 combines with J gene TRBJ2-1; 13 bases match TRBD2. Germline-derived CDR1 and CDR2 are LNHDA and SQIVND (reference sequence). The CDR3 totals 16 residues. V lost 4 bases to trimming and J lost 2 bases; unmatched junction nucleotides: 2. CDR3 in DNA: TGTGCCAGTAGTAGACTAGCGGGAGGCCCCTACAATGAGCAGTTCTTC. It codes for CASSRLAGGPYNEQFF. Complete variable domain (other parts from reference TRBV19 and TRBJ2-1): DGGITQSPKYLFRKEGQNVTLSCEQNLNHDAMYWYRQDPGQGLRLIYYSQIVNDFQKGDIAEGYSVSREKKESFPLTVTSAQKNPTAFYLCASSRLAGGPYNEQFFGPGTRLTVL.

This sequence joins TRBV18 and TRBJ2-2; D unresolved. CDR1 and CDR2 from the germline V gene are KGHSH and LQKENI. The CDR3 is 16 residues long. V gave up 2 bases and J gave up 3 bases, with 13 bases separating them. CDR3 sequence reads: CASSPGPPLDTGELFF. Here the CDR3 DNA reads TGTGCCAGCTCACCAGGGCCGCCTTTGGACACCGGGGAGCTGTTTTTT.

The chain carries TRBV12-3 or TRBV12-4 and TRBJ2-7; no firm D call. There are 12 residues in the CDR3. Between the trimmed V and J ends, which lost 1 base and 6 bases, there was a span of 7 bases. CDR3 sequence (DNA): TGTGCCAGCAGTTTAGGGATAGGCGAGCAGTACTTC. Protein product: CASSLGIGEQYF.

The CDR3 is CASSLRGVQPQHF. Here the CDR3 DNA reads TGTGCCAGCAGTTTAAGGGGGGTACAGCCCCAGCATTTT. The chain joins TRBV28 to TRBJ1-5; D might be TRBD1 (6 bases). The V end was cut by 2 bases, the J end by 7 bases, with 9 bases between. The CDR3 covers 13 residues. Germline V gives CDR1 MDHEN, CDR2 SYDVKM.

The rearrangement uses TRBV6-5 and TRBJ2-1; 10 positions match TRBD2. The germline gives CDR1 MNHEY, CDR2 SVGAGI. The CDR3 is made up of 15 amino acids. V shed 5 bases, J shed 2 bases, and the junction held 3 bases outside the gene matches. As DNA, the CDR3 is TGTGCCAGCAGTCTAACTAGCGGGACCTACAATGAGCAGTTCTTC. This codes for CASSLTSGTYNEQFF.

In its sample, this clone was seen once. The chain links TRBV19 to TRBJ2-3; 9 positions agree with TRBD1. With 4 bases clipped from V and 3 bases from J, the junction kept 5 bases outside the gene matches. The CDR3 is made up of 15 amino acids. Germline-derived CDR1 and CDR2 are LNHDA and SQIVND (reference sequence). This CDR3 is CASSRSGQGTDTQYF. In DNA form, the CDR3 reads TGTGCCAGTAGTAGGAGCGGACAGGGGACAGATACGCAGTATTTT.

CDR3 coding DNA: TGTGCCAGCAGTTTAAGATTGTACAATGAGCAGTTCTTC. Its protein is CASSLRLYNEQFF. V usage is TRBV6-2 or TRBV6-3 and J usage is TRBJ2-1; D gene uncertain. Trimming removed 4 bases at V and 4 bases at J, with 8 bases between. Germline V lookup: CDR1 MNHEY, CDR2 SVGEGT. This CDR3 region has 13 residues.